The text below deals with one TCR beta chain. These data come from a study of metastatic and nonmetastatic thyroid tumors. As originally analysed: A distant-metastasis classifier for papillary thyroid cancer was built using CDR3 differences across clinicopathological groups. Using MiXCR, TCRdb re-called clones from the PCR reads. In this record, the V and J calls reflect TCRdb's handling and not the investigators' own analysis. Of over 50,000 clones in the sample, roughly 30% were seen once. CDR3 length equals 12 residues. From germline, CDR1 is MDHEN and CDR2 SYDVKM. Deletions cut 3 bases from V and 3 bases from J, with 5 bases between. Each patient came to thyroid surgery without any prior treatment (of any kind).

This clonotype was sampled from a female donor with papillary thyroid cancer or a benign thyroid nodule (not recorded which). Some clones in this sample may be carry-over from other donors' samples. The genes are TRBV28 and TRBJ1-2, with unresolved D. The material sequenced was blood. The CDR3 DNA sequence: TGTGCCAGCAGTTTGAGAGACTATGGCTACACCTTC. The encoded protein is CASSLRDYGYTF.